This TCR beta chain derives from a study of PD-1 blockade in classical Hodgkin lymphoma. Comment on this clone: Its antigen is not known.

Measured with immunoSEQ multiplex PCR; TCRdb has only the in-frame clones, and not every one. Seen here are more than 60,000 clones, about 92% observed once, and the top ten hold 9% to 10%. Study-level findings and limits: Nothing has yet pinned down what causes the repertoire differences, possibly disease activity or prior therapy. Baseline diversity resembling that of newly diagnosed patients was seen in complete responders.

Every patient relapsed after autologous stem cell transplantation, and brentuximab vedotin exposure varied. Germline assignment: CDR1 MNHNY and CDR2 SVGAGI (reference sequence). The CDR3 is made up of 14 amino acids. V gave up 4 bases and J gave up 3 bases, with 10 bases separating them. The sequencing used peripheral blood mononuclear cells (PBMCs), collected at baseline. V and J are TRBV6-6 and TRBJ1-5, with D hard to call. This TCR derives from a human donor with classical Hodgkin lymphoma. CDR3 region: CASSLDGFNQPQHF. The CDR3 region has the DNA TGTGCCAGCAGTTTGGACGGATTCAATCAGCCCCAGCATTTT.